The clone carrying this T cell receptor beta chain was found a few times. Its antigen is unknown. The study reverse transcribed the entire isolated RNA, so it sequenced expressed TCRB transcripts. The data were produced by immunoSEQ multiplex PCR, yet TCRdb's version contains in-frame clones alone and is incomplete. The sample holds roughly 400,000 clones, less than 15% seen once. Germline values: CDR1 SGHRS, CDR2 YFSETQ. V dropped 0 bases and J dropped 4 bases, with 10 bases sitting between them. CDR3 length: 14 amino acids. This sample is drawn from a study of beta chain features in type 1 diabetes. Study-wide points: Moderately but significantly shorter TCRB CDR3s were found in Type 1 diabetes patients in all four CD4+ subsets.

This receptor was obtained from a woman between 18 and 29 years old in good health. The sequencing input was naive CD4+ T cells from blood. The J gene is TRBJ2-5, the V gene TRBV5-1; no reliable D call. In nucleotides, the CDR3 is TGCGCCAGCAGCTTGGTTCCGGGTCTAGAGACCCAGTACTTC. This translates into CASSLVPGLETQYF.